This T cell receptor beta chain was recorded in a study of OX40 agonist ivuxolimab in advanced cancers. Findings and limits, study-wide: Dosing at 0.1 to 3.0 mg/kg was accompanied by clonal expansion of CD4+ and CD8+ blood T cells by week 6.

This clone appeared a single time. Antigen: not known. The CDR3 covers 13 residues. Germline lookup yields CDR1 LGHNA and CDR2 YSLEER. V dropped 1 base and J dropped 12 bases, with 13 bases sitting between them. Here immunoSEQ multiplex PCR was the method, and the copy in TCRdb shows in-frame clones only, minus some. Found here are fewer than 120,000 clones, around 90% of them singletons; the top ten hold 0.27%. This chain joins TRBV4-3 and TRBJ2-1, with D uncertain. The sample was CD4+ or CD8+ T cells sorted from blood, taken in a trial of the OX40 agonist ivuxolimab. The sequence was collected from an adult with an advanced solid tumor such as melanoma, head and neck, liver or kidney cancer. CDR3 residues: CASSQGVETWQFF. CDR3 sequence (DNA): TGCGCCAGCAGCCAAGGGGTCGAAACTTGGCAGTTCTTC.